The present entry profiles one T cell receptor beta chain with its context. Measured with immunoSEQ multiplex PCR; TCRdb has only the in-frame clones, and not every one. The sample shows roughly 550,000 clones, approximately 78% of them seen only once. This entry belongs to a study of shared T cell receptors in the human thymus. Another study also made use of these data, one on human thymus T cells. Per that paper: The sample donors, healthy Finnish infants, were having corrective surgery for congenital heart defects. The study used thymus tissue resected during corrective heart surgery. There appeared to be biased usage of V and J genes in thymic and blood repertoires. Highly overlapping thymic repertoires in unrelated individuals were reported by related research.

The TCR was taken from a boy younger than two with a congenital heart defect. Material: thymocytes.

The CDR3 bases are TGTGCCAGCAACTGGGGGGGGGAGACCCAGTACTTC. This codes for CASNWGGETQYF. The gene calls are TRBV5-6 and TRBJ2-5; 7 bases fit TRBD2. Per the germline V gene, CDR1 is SGHDT and CDR2 is YYEEEE. V shed 6 bases, J shed 5 bases, and the junction held 4 bases outside the gene matches. The CDR3 has 12 residues.